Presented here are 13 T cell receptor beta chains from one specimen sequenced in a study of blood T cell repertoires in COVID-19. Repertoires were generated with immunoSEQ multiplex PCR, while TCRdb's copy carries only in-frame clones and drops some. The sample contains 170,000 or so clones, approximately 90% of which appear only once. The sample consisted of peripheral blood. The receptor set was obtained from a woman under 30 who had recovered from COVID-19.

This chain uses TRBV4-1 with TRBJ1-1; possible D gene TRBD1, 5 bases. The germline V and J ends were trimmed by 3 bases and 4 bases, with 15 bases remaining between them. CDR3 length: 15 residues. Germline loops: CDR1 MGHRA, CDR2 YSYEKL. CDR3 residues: CASSHQAQATTEAFF. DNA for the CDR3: TGCGCCAGCAGCCACCAGGCACAGGCGACCACTGAAGCTTTCTTT.

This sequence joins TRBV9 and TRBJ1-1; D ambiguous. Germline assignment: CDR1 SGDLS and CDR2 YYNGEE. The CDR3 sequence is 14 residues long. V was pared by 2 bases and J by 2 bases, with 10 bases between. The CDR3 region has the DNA TGTGCCAGCAGCGTGACACGAGAAAACACTGAAGCTTTCTTT. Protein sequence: CASSVTRENTEAFF.

CDR3 in amino acids: CASSVSSGIREKLFF. CDR3 nucleotides: TGTGCCAGCAGCGTATCGTCAGGGATAAGGGAAAAACTGTTTTTT. The V gene is TRBV9, the J gene TRBJ1-4, with D maybe TRBD1 (5 bases). This CDR3 is built from 15 residues. V shed 1 base and J shed 8 bases, with 15 bases lying between them. Per germline, CDR1 SGDLS and CDR2 YYNGEE. The full variable domain, its missing parts supplied by reference TRBV9 and TRBJ1-4, is DSGVTQTPKHLITATGQRVTLRCSPRSGDLSVYWYQQSLDQGLQFLIQYYNGEERAKGNILERFSAQQFPDLHSELNLSSLELGDSALYFCASSVSSGIREKLFFGSGTQLSVL.

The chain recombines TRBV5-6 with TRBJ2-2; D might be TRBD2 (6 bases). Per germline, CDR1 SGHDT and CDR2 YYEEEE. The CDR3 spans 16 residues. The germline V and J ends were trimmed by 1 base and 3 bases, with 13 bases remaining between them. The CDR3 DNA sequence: TGTGCCAGCAGCTTGAAATGGGAGGTCGACACCGGGGAGCTGTTTTTT. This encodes CASSLKWEVDTGELFF. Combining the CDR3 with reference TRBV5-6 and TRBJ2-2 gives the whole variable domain DAGVTQSPTHLIKTRGQQVTLRCSPKSGHDTVSWYQQALGQGPQFIFQYYEEEERQRGNFPDRFSGHQFPNYSSELNVNALLLGDSALYLCASSLKWEVDTGELFFGEGSRLTVL.

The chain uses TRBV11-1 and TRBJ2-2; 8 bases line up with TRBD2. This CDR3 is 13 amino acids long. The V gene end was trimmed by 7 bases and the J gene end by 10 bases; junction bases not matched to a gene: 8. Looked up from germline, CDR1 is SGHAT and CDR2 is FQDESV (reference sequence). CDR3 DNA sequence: TGTGCCAGCAAGGGGGGTAGCGGGGAGGAGCTGTTTTTT. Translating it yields CASKGGSGEELFF.

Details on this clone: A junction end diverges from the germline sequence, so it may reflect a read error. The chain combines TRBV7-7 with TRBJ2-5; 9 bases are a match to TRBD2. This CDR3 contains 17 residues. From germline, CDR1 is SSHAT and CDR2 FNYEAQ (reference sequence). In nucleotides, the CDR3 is TGTGCTAGCAGCTTAGTCGTTAGCGGGAGTCCGGGGGAGACCCAGTACTTC. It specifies CASSLVVSGSPGETQYF.

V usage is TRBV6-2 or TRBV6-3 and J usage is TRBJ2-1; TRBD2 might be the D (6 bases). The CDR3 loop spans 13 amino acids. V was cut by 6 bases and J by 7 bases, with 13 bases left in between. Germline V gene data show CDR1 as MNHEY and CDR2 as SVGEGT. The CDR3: CASSHERVNEQFF. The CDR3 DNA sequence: TGTGCCAGCAGCCACGAGCGGGTTAATGAGCAGTTCTTC.

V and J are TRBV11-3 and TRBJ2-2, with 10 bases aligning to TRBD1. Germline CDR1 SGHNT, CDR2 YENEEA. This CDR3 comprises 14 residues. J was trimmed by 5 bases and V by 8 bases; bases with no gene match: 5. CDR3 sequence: CASAGTGETGELFF. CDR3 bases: TGTGCCAGCGCCGGGACAGGGGAAACCGGGGAGCTGTTTTTT.

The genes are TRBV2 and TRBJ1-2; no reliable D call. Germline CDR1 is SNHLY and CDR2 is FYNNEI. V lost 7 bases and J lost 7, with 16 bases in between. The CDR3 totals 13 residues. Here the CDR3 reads CASTLGEVGGYTF. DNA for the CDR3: TGTGCCAGCACACTCGGGGAGGTGGGTGGCTACACCTTC.

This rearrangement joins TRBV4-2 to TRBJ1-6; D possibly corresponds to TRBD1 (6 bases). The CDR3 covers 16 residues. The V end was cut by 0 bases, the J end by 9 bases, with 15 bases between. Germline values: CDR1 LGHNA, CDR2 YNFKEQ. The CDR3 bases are TGTGCCAGCAGCCAAGATGCAGGGGATAGTATTTCACCCCTCCACTTT. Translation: CASSQDAGDSISPLHF.

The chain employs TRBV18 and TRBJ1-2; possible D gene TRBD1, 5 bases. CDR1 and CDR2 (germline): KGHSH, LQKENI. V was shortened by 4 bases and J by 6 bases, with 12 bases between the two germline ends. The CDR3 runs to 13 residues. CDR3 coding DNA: TGTGCCAGCTCACTGGGGCCGGTGGATGGCTACACCTTC. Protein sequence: CASSLGPVDGYTF.

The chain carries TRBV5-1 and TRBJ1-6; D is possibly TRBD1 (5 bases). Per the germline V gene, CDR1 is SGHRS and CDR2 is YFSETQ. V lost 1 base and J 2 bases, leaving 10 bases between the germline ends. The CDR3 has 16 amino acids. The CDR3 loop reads CASSLLSGTYNSPLHF. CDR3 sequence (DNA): TGCGCCAGCAGCTTGTTATCAGGGACCTATAATTCACCCCTCCACTTT.

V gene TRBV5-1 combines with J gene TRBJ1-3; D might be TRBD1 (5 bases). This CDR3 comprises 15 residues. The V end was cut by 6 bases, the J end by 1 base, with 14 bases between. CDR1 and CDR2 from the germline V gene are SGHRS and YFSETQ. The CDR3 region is CASNSGPGSGNTIYF. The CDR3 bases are TGCGCCAGCAATTCAGGGCCCGGGTCTGGAAACACCATATATTTT.